One sample yielded the 22 T cell receptor beta chains listed below, sequenced in a study of cytomegalovirus exposure and HLA in healthy donors. Vbeta (60) and Jbeta (13) primers were used in the PCR. Profiling relied on immunoSEQ multiplex PCR, and the TCRdb table lists in-frame clones only, not all of them. Here the sample spans more than 110,000 clones, around 81% being singletons. The specimen sequenced was PBMCs. The receptors were sampled from a man aged 45-65 years in good health and CMV-seronegative.

V and J are TRBV6-5 and TRBJ2-7, with 10 bases that match TRBD2. CDR3 length: 12 amino acids. V was pared by 10 bases and J by 2 bases, with 2 bases of the junction left unmatched. The germline gives CDR1 MNHEY, CDR2 SVGAGI. The CDR3 spells CATSGRAYEQYF. Written as DNA, the CDR3 is TGTGCCACCAGCGGGAGGGCCTACGAGCAGTACTTC.

V gene TRBV15 combines with J gene TRBJ1-1, with TRBD1 matching 10 bases. CDR1 LNHNV and CDR2 YYDKDF come from the germline V gene (reference sequence). The CDR3 length is 15 residues. The V gene end was trimmed by 5 bases and the J gene end by 5 bases; junction bases not matched to a gene: 8. The chain's CDR3 is CATSGRQGAVTEAFF. CDR3 nucleotide sequence: TGTGCCACCAGCGGAAGACAGGGGGCCGTAACTGAAGCTTTCTTT.

This clone was found a few times. The genes are TRBV7-2 and TRBJ2-3, with TRBD2 matching over 8 bases. This CDR3 contains 18 residues. Germline CDR1 SGHTA, CDR2 FQGNSA. V was clipped by 1 base and J by 5 bases; unmatched bases: 14. In DNA form, the CDR3 reads TGTGCCAGCAGCTTAGGGGGGTGGCGGGAGGCCTCACTAGATACGCAGTATTTT. Translation: CASSLGGWREASLDTQYF.

The chain recombines TRBV15 with TRBJ1-5; 7 bases are shared with TRBD1. CDR3 length: 16 residues. The V segment lost 1 base and the J segment 4 bases; nucleotides outside the gene matches: 7. The V gene's germline CDR1 is LNHNV and CDR2 YYDKDF (reference sequence). The CDR3 region is CATSRGRVQGNQPQHF. In DNA, the CDR3 is TGTGCCACCAGCAGAGGCCGGGTACAGGGGAATCAGCCCCAGCATTTT.

The chain combines TRBV11-3 with TRBJ2-3; TRBD1 matches at 9 bases. This CDR3 is 15 amino acids long. The V gene's germline CDR1 is SGHNT and CDR2 YENEEA. Germline trimming cut 2 bases from V and 3 bases from J; bases unmatched to any gene: 3. The CDR3 nucleotides are TGTGCCAGCAGCTTAAGGGGACAGGGAACAGATACGCAGTATTTT. This sequence encodes CASSLRGQGTDTQYF.

J is TRBJ2-2 and V is TRBV25-1, with D possibly being TRBD2 (6 bases). V lost 7 bases, J lost 0 bases, and 12 bases lay in between. CDR1 and CDR2 from the germline V gene are MGHDK and SYGVNS. The CDR3 has 15 amino acids. DNA of the CDR3: TGTGCCAGCACTCCGGGACTCTCGAACACCGGGGAGCTGTTTTTT. Translating gives CASTPGLSNTGELFF.

This clone was counted a single time. The gene calls are TRBV27 and TRBJ2-7; no clear D gene. This CDR3 has 15 residues. Germline CDR1 reads MNHEY; CDR2 reads SMNVEV (reference sequence). V lost 2 bases and J lost 6, with 17 bases in between. CDR3: CASSLGQTSTSEQYF. DNA for the CDR3: TGTGCCAGCAGTTTAGGGCAGACCTCCACCTCCGAGCAGTACTTC.

The rearrangement joins TRBV10-1 to TRBJ1-2; D is unresolved. Trimming cost V 4 bases and J 0 bases, with 9 bases left between them. The CDR3 loop spans 14 amino acids. Germline V CDR1 and CDR2: WNHNN, SYGVQD (reference sequence). The CDR3 coding sequence is TGCGCCAGCAGTGGGACCGGGACTAACTATGGCTACACCTTC. As protein: CASSGTGTNYGYTF.

The chain recombines TRBV6-1 with TRBJ2-2, with D tentatively TRBD2 (5 bases). Germline assignment: CDR1 MNHNS and CDR2 SASEGT. The V gene lost 2 bases and the J gene lost 6 bases, with 7 bases spanning the gap. This CDR3 has 13 residues. This chain's CDR3 is CASSETRAGELFF. The DNA of the CDR3 is TGTGCCAGCAGTGAAACTAGAGCCGGGGAGCTGTTTTTT.

This clone has only one observation. The CDR3 spells CASRASGTELYGYTF. CDR3 in DNA: TGTGCCAGCAGAGCCTCAGGGACAGAACTCTATGGCTACACCTTC. The genes are TRBV9 and TRBJ1-2, with TRBD1 identical over 7 bases. This CDR3 spans 15 amino acids. CDR1 and CDR2 (germline): SGDLS, YYNGEE. J gave up 4 bases and V 5 bases, and 11 bases lay outside the gene matches.

This chain's CDR3 is CASSPSGATLSGNTIYF. The CDR3, as DNA: TGTGCCAGCTCACCATCGGGAGCAACCCTCTCTGGAAACACCATATATTTT. V and J are TRBV18 and TRBJ1-3, with D unresolved. Per germline, CDR1 KGHSH and CDR2 LQKENI. The CDR3 is 17 amino acids. V lost 2 bases, J lost 0 bases, and 14 bases lay in between. The full variable domain, rest sourced from reference TRBV18 and TRBJ1-3, is NAGVMQNPRHLVRRRGQEARLRCSPMKGHSHVYWYRQLPEEGLKFMVYLQKENIIDESGMPKERFSAEFPKEGPSILRIQQVVRGDSAAYFCASSPSGATLSGNTIYFGEGSWLTVV.

This clone has a single count. As DNA, the CDR3 is TGCAGCGTTGCCGGGGGGGTCGATGAGCAGTTCTTC. It translates to CSVAGGVDEQFF. V usage is TRBV29-1 and J usage is TRBJ2-1, with 8 bases matching TRBD2. Germline V gene sequence: CDR1 SQVTM, CDR2 ANQGSEA. The CDR3 is 12 amino acids. V gave up 4 bases and J gave up 8 bases; unmatched junction bases: 4.

V and J are TRBV4-2 and TRBJ2-7, with 7 bases lining up with TRBD1. V was clipped by 0 bases and J by 3 bases; unmatched bases: 8. This CDR3 is built from 16 residues. Germline V gene data show CDR1 as LGHNA and CDR2 as YNFKEQ. CDR3 coding DNA: TGTGCCAGCAGCCAAGATACCTCGGGACAGCACTACGAGCAGTACTTC. Its protein product is CASSQDTSGQHYEQYF.

In DNA form, the CDR3 reads TGTGCCAGCAGCCCCCAGGGGAAGGGGGCCAACGTCCTGACTTTC. It specifies CASSPQGKGANVLTF. The gene calls are TRBV16 and TRBJ2-6; tentative D call: TRBD1 (6 bases). Trimming stripped 4 bases from V and 4 bases from J, with 11 bases between. The CDR3 is made up of 15 amino acids. Germline CDR1 reads KGHSY; CDR2 reads FQNENV.

The V call is TRBV30, the J call TRBJ1-3; 10 bases agree with TRBD1. This CDR3 spans 15 amino acids. V dropped 1 base and J dropped 3; count of bases not matched to a gene: 3. Per the germline V gene, CDR1 is GTSNPN and CDR2 is SVGIG (reference sequence). CDR3 loop: CAWSAGQGGGNTIYF. In DNA, the CDR3 is TGTGCCTGGAGTGCCGGACAGGGGGGTGGAAACACCATATATTTT.

V and J are TRBV30 and TRBJ1-2; D is unresolved. Trimming shortened V by 4 bases and J by 2 bases, and 11 bases separated the two germline ends. This CDR3 spans 13 amino acids. CDR1 is GTSNPN and CDR2 is SVGIG in the germline V gene (reference sequence). CDR3 DNA: TGTGCCTGGACGGGGATGCACAACTATGGCTACACCTTC. Residues: CAWTGMHNYGYTF.

The gene calls are TRBV6-4 and TRBJ2-2; D is undetermined. Trimming removed 6 bases at V and 0 bases at J, with 8 bases between. CDR3 size: 14 residues. Germline CDR1 reads MRHNA; CDR2 reads SNTAGT. CDR3 in amino acids: CASRIQTNTGELFF. CDR3 DNA: TGTGCCAGCAGAATACAGACGAACACCGGGGAGCTGTTTTTT.

This clone has just a few counts. The chain uses TRBV6-1 and TRBJ2-1, with 12 bases lining up with TRBD2. The length of the CDR3 is 15 residues. V gave up 5 bases and J gave up 8 bases; unmatched junction bases: 7. Per the germline V gene, CDR1 is MNHNS and CDR2 is SASEGT. The CDR3 bases are TGTGCCAGCAGTCCGACTAGCGGGAGTAGGGATGAGCAGTTCTTC. Its translation is CASSPTSGSRDEQFF.

Concerning this clone: Other DNA variants within this sample encode the same CDR3. The chain has TRBV2 and TRBJ1-2; D not certain. Trimming pared 6 bases from V and 0 bases from J, leaving 8 bases between. CDR3 length equals 13 residues. CDR1 SNHLY and CDR2 FYNNEI come from the germline V gene. The CDR3 DNA reads as TGTGCCAGCAGAGGAGGAGCTAACTATGGCTACACCTTC. Residues: CASRGGANYGYTF. The full variable domain, completed using reference TRBV2 and TRBJ1-2, is EPEVTQTPSHQVTQMGQEVILRCVPISNHLYFYWYRQILGQKVEFLVSFYNNEISEKSEIFDDQFSVERPDGSNFTLKIRSTKLEDSAMYFCASRGGANYGYTFGSGTRLTVV.

V is TRBV7-9 and J is TRBJ2-7; the match to TRBD1 covers 8 bases. The CDR3 extends over 15 amino acids. CDR1 is SEHNR, CDR2 FQNEAQ, per germline (reference sequence). V shed 3 bases, J shed 2 bases, and the junction held 6 bases outside the gene matches. This CDR3 reads CASSFTGQATYEQYF. The CDR3 DNA reads as TGTGCCAGCAGCTTTACGGGACAGGCTACCTACGAGCAGTACTTC.

The chain joins TRBV4-1 to TRBJ1-5, with 7 bases aligning to TRBD1. There are 18 residues in the CDR3. Losses at the gene ends were 3 bases for V and 0 bases for J; bases not matched to a gene: 11. Germline CDR1 MGHRA, CDR2 YSYEKL. Here the CDR3 DNA reads TGCGCCAGCAGCCAGGGATTGACAGGGTTACTTAGCAATCAGCCCCAGCATTTT. Translated: CASSQGLTGLLSNQPQHF.

The V gene is TRBV5-6, the J gene TRBJ1-2, with D tentatively TRBD1 (5 bases). From germline, CDR1 is SGHDT and CDR2 YYEEEE. Trimming removed 5 bases at V and 4 bases at J, with 12 bases between. The CDR3 is made up of 13 amino acids. The CDR3 here is CASSIDRVYGYTF. The CDR3 region has the DNA TGTGCCAGCAGTATTGACAGAGTCTATGGCTACACCTTC. The full variable domain, its missing parts supplied by reference TRBV5-6 and TRBJ1-2, is DAGVTQSPTHLIKTRGQQVTLRCSPKSGHDTVSWYQQALGQGPQFIFQYYEEEERQRGNFPDRFSGHQFPNYSSELNVNALLLGDSALYLCASSIDRVYGYTFGSGTRLTVV.